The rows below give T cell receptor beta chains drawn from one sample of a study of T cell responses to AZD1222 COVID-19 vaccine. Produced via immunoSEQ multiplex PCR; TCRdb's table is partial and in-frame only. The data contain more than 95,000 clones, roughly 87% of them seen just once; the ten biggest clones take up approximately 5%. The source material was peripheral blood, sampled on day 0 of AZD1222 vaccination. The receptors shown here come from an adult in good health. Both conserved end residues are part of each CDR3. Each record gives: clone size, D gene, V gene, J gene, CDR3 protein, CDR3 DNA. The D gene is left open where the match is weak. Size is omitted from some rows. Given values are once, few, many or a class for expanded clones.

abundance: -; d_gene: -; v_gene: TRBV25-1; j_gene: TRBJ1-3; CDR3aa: CASSEYGGISGNTIYF; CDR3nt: TGTGCCAGCAGTGAATATGGAGGGATCTCTGGAAACACCATATATTTT
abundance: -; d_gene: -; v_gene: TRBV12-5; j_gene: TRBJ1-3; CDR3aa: CASGLVTGPRTQGNTIYF; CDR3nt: TGTGCTAGTGGTTTGGTTACGGGTCCGCGAACCCAAGGAAACACCATATATTTT
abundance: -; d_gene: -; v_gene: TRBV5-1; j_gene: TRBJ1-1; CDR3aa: CASSLDSLNTEAFF; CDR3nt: TGCGCCAGCAGCTTGGACAGCCTCAACACTGAAGCTTTCTTT
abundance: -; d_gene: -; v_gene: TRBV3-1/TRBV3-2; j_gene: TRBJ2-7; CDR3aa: CASSQAGTLSYEQYF; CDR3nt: TGTGCCAGCAGCCAAGCGGGGACCCTATCCTACGAGCAGTACTTC
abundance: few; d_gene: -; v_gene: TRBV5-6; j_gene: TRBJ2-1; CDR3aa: CASSRRLEVSEQFF; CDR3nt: TGTGCCAGCAGCCGAAGACTAGAAGTTAGTGAGCAGTTCTTC
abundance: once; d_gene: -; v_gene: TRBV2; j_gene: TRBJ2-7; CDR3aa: CASSQDSYEQYF; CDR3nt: TGTGCCAGCAGTCAGGACTCCTACGAGCAGTACTTC
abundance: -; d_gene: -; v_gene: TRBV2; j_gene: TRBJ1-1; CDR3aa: CASSGAGADTEAFF; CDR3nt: TGTGCCAGCAGTGGGGCAGGGGCGGACACTGAAGCTTTCTTT
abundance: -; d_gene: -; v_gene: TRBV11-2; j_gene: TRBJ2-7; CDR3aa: CASSLVPESYEQYF; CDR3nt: TGTGCCAGCAGCTTAGTCCCAGAGTCCTACGAGCAGTACTTC
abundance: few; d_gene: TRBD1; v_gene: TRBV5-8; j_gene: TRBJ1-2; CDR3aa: CASRRQGNYGYTF; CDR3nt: TGTGCCAGCAGGAGACAGGGCAACTATGGCTACACCTTC
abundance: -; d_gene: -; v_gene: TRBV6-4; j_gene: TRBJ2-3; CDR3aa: CASARDTRADTQYF; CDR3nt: TGTGCCAGCGCCAGGGACACTCGGGCAGATACGCAGTATTTT
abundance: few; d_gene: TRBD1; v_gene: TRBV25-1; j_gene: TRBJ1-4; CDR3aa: CASTPGQQATNEKLFF; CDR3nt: TGTGCCAGCACTCCGGGACAGCAGGCAACTAATGAAAAACTGTTTTTT
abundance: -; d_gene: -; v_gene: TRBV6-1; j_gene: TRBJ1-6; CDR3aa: CASSEVRPYGSPLHF; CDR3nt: TGTGCCAGCAGTGAAGTCAGGCCCTATGGTTCACCCCTCCACTTT
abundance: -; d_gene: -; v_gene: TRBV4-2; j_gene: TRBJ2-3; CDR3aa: CASSQEQGGVTDTQYF; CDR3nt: TGTGCCAGCAGCCAAGAACAGGGTGGAGTAACAGATACGCAGTATTTT
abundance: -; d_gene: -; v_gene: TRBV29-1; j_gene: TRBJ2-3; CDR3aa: CSVRKGDTQYF; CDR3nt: TGCAGCGTTCGTAAGGGAGATACGCAGTATTTT
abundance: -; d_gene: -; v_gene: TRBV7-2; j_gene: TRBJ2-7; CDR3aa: CASSPGQISYEQYF; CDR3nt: TGTGCCAGCAGCCCGGGACAAATCTCCTACGAGCAGTACTTC
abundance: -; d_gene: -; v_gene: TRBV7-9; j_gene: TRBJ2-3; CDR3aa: CASSLWITDTQYF; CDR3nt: TGTGCCAGCAGCTTATGGATTACAGATACGCAGTATTTT